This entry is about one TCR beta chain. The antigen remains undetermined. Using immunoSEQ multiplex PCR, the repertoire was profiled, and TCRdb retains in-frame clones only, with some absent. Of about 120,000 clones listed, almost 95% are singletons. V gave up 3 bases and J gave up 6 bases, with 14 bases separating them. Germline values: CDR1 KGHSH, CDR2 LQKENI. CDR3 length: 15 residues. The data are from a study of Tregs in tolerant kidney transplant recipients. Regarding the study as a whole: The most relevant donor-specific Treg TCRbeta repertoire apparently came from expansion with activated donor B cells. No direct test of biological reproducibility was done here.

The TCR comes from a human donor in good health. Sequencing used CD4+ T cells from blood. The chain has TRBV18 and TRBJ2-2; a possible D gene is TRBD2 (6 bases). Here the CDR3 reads CASSPSSAGPGELFF. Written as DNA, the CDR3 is TGTGCCAGCTCACCCTCTAGCGCCGGTCCCGGGGAGCTGTTTTTT.